Listed here are 15 T cell receptor beta chains from one sample, sequenced in a study of blood T cell repertoires in COVID-19 (dated by TCRdb to about 2020). The protocol used for the library was the immunoSEQ multiplex PCR assay. Imported from immuneACCESS, the table was reduced by TCRdb to in-frame sequences with V and J called. These copies leave out some clones; in studies compared against another copy, an unresolved V gene accounts for under half, and the cause of the remainder is not known. This sample has 100,000 to 150,000 clones in its table, and roughly 85% of those were observed once. In total, the top ten clones hold around 25% of the sample. Sequencing input: peripheral blood. The receptors shown here come from a human donor in a cohort sampled during active COVID-19.

The chain has TRBV18 and TRBJ1-1; 8 nucleotides align to TRBD1. With V trimmed by 3 bases and J by 4 bases, 7 bases remained unmatched. The CDR3 loop spans 15 amino acids. Germline assignment: CDR1 KGHSH and CDR2 LQKENI. CDR3 sequence reads: CASSPLGQGGTEAFF. The CDR3 DNA reads as TGTGCCAGCTCACCCCTAGGACAGGGAGGCACTGAAGCTTTCTTT.

The chain couples TRBV7-2 to TRBJ1-2; D ambiguous. Germline V lookup: CDR1 SGHTA, CDR2 FQGNSA. The V and J ends lost 5 bases and 10 bases respectively, with 20 bases between them. CDR3 length: 14 residues. The CDR3 bases are TGTGCCAGCAGCATCCTCTCGGGAGCCGTAATCTACACCTTC. Translating it yields CASSILSGAVIYTF.

J is TRBJ2-5 and V is TRBV24-1, with TRBD2 as a possible D gene (5 bases). The CDR3 covers 15 residues. CDR1 is KGHDR, CDR2 SFDVKD, per germline. V dropped 5 bases and J dropped 5 bases, with 17 bases sitting between them. The CDR3 DNA follows: TGTGCCACCAGTGGGAGGTCAGGTGAAGCCGAGACCCAGTACTTC. Its translation: CATSGRSGEAETQYF.

The rearrangement joins TRBV9 to TRBJ2-3; TRBD1 matches 7 bases. The germline V gene has CDR1 SGDLS and CDR2 YYNGEE. J lost 1 base, V lost 4 bases, and 6 bases had no gene match. There are 15 residues in the CDR3. CDR3 sequence (DNA): TGTGCCAGCAGCCCCCGACAGGGCCGCACAGATACGCAGTATTTT. Its protein product is CASSPRQGRTDTQYF.

V is TRBV5-8 and J is TRBJ2-2, with TRBD2 as a possible D gene (6 bases). V shed 4 bases and J shed 0 bases, with 13 bases lying between them. CDR1 and CDR2 (germline): SGHTS, YDEGEE. The CDR3 extends over 16 amino acids. The CDR3 nucleotides read TGTGCCAGCAGCGTGACCGGGGGAACGAACACCGGGGAGCTGTTTTTT. Amino acids: CASSVTGGTNTGELFF.

The J gene is TRBJ2-2, the V gene TRBV4-2; D unresolved. The CDR3 length is 14 residues. V shed 7 bases and J shed 7 bases, with 16 bases lying between them. Germline loops: CDR1 LGHNA, CDR2 YNFKEQ. Here the CDR3 reads CASTPRRQVGELFF. CDR3 bases: TGTGCCAGCACCCCCCGCAGGCAGGTCGGGGAGCTGTTTTTT.

This clone was observed a handful of times. V usage is TRBV29-1 and J usage is TRBJ1-1, with 7 bases lining up with TRBD1. CDR3 length: 20 amino acids. CDR1 and CDR2 (germline): SQVTM, ANQGSEA. Losses at the gene ends were 0 bases for V and 0 bases for J; bases not matched to a gene: 19. CDR3 protein: CSVEDPGTDNYPWMNTEAFF. Written as DNA, the CDR3 is TGCAGCGTTGAAGATCCAGGGACAGATAACTACCCATGGATGAACACTGAAGCTTTCTTT.

The chain recombines TRBV29-1 with TRBJ1-4; D gene ambiguous. The germline V gene has CDR1 SQVTM and CDR2 ANQGSEA. The CDR3 is 12 amino acids. The ends were cut back, 4 bases at V and 6 bases at J, with 9 bases in the middle. The CDR3 is CSVGWGDEKLFF. CDR3 DNA sequence: TGCAGCGTTGGGTGGGGAGATGAAAAACTGTTTTTT.

The gene calls are TRBV28 and TRBJ2-7, with D possibly matching TRBD1 (5 bases). This CDR3 is 11 amino acids long. Trimming left V 7 bases short and J 6 bases short, with 10 bases between. CDR1 is MDHEN and CDR2 is SYDVKM in the germline V gene. CDR3 sequence reads: CASTVGAEQYF. The CDR3 DNA reads as TGTGCCAGCACCGTAGGGGCCGAGCAGTACTTC. The complete variable domain, with remaining parts taken from reference TRBV28 and TRBJ2-7, reads DVKVTQSSRYLVKRTGEKVFLECVQDMDHENMFWYRQDPGLGLRLIYFSYDVKMKEKGDIPEGYSVSREKKERFSLILESASTNQTSMYLCASTVGAEQYFGPGTRLTVT.

The chain is built from TRBV3-1 (or the pseudogene TRBV3-2) and TRBJ2-1; 7 bases are a match to TRBD2. The trim removed 0 bases at V and 4 bases at J, leaving 9 bases unmatched. The CDR3 extends over 17 amino acids. Germline V gene lookup returns CDR1 LGHDT and CDR2 YNNKEL (reference sequence). CDR3 nucleotide sequence: TGTGCCAGCAGCCAAGATCGCGCTAGCGGACCATACAATGAGCAGTTCTTC. This translates into CASSQDRASGPYNEQFF.

This sequence joins TRBV12-3 or TRBV12-4 and TRBJ1-1, with D maybe TRBD1 (5 bases). There are 11 residues in the CDR3. Between the trimmed V and J ends, which lost 3 bases and 11 bases, there was a span of 10 bases. The DNA of the CDR3 is TGTGCCAGCAGTTTGGGGGAGGTCGCTTTCTTT. Translated: CASSLGEVAFF.

The V gene is TRBV9, the J gene TRBJ2-1, with TRBD2 matching over 9 bases. The CDR3 loop spans 17 amino acids. Germline V gene data show CDR1 as SGDLS and CDR2 as YYNGEE. J was trimmed by 1 base and V by 0 bases; bases with no gene match: 5. The CDR3 loop reads CASSVGGGLASYNEQFF. As DNA, the CDR3 is TGTGCCAGCAGCGTAGGGGGGGGACTAGCATCCTACAATGAGCAGTTCTTC.

The CDR3 DNA follows: TGTGCCAGCAGTTCTGCGGGGGGGGCCTACAATGAGCAGTTCTTC. Its translation: CASSSAGGAYNEQFF. The chain recombines TRBV6-2 or TRBV6-3 with TRBJ2-1; 9 bases are a match to TRBD2. Trimming cost V 4 bases and J 2 bases; bases outside gene matches: 3. Germline V gene lookup returns CDR1 MNHEY and CDR2 SVGEGT. The CDR3 loop spans 15 amino acids.

This clone has just a few counts. The chain joins TRBV19 to TRBJ1-5; D unresolved. The CDR3 is 14 residues long. Germline V lookup: CDR1 LNHDA, CDR2 SQIVND (reference sequence). V was cut by 4 bases and J by 2 bases, with 9 bases left in between. The CDR3 is CASSTLGGNQPQHF. The CDR3, as DNA: TGTGCCAGTAGTACCTTAGGAGGCAATCAGCCCCAGCATTTT.

V and J are TRBV5-5 and TRBJ1-2, with a weak D call TRBD1 (6 bases). There are 13 residues in the CDR3. V was pared by 0 bases and J by 6 bases, with 9 bases between. CDR1 is SGHKS and CDR2 is YYEKEE in the germline V gene (reference sequence). Here the CDR3 DNA reads TGTGCCAGCAGCTTGGTTGCAGGGGATGGCTACACCTTC. It yields the protein CASSLVAGDGYTF.